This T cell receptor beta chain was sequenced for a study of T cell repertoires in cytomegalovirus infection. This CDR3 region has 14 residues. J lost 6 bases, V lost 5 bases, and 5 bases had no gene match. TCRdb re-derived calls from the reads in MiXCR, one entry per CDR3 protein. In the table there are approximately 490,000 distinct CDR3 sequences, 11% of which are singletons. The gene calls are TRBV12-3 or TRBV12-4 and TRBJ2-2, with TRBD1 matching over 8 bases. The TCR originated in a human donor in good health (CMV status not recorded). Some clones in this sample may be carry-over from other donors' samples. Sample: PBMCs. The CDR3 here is CASSAGQGAGELFF. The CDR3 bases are TGTGCCAGCAGTGCCGGACAGGGTGCCGGGGAGCTGTTTTTT.